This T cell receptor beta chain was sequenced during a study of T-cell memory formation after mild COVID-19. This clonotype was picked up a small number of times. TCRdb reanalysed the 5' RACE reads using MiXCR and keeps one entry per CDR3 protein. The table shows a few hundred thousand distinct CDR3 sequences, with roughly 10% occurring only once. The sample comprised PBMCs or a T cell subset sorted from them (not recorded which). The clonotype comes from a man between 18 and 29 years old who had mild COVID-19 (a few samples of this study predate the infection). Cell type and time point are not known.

The DNA for the CDR3 is TGCGCCAGCTCATTTTCTAGCGGGCCCTCCTACGAGCAGTACGTC. Its protein product is CASSFSSGPSYEQYV. This chain connects TRBV5-1 to TRBJ2-7; 8 positions agree with TRBD2. The CDR3 is made up of 15 amino acids. Germline CDR1 reads SGHRS; CDR2 reads YFSETQ. V gave up 7 bases and J gave up 0 bases; unmatched junction bases: 9.